One sample yielded the 15 T cell receptor beta chains listed below, sequenced in a study of CD8+CD57+ T cells in acquired aplastic anemia. Patients sequenced had flow cytometry evidence of CD8+CD57+ cell expansion. Using genomic DNA as the template, TCR beta VDJ and CDR3 profiling was carried out. MiXCR was run by TCRdb on the reads, yielding one entry per CDR3 protein. The data show roughly 250,000 distinct CDR3 sequences, roughly 82% seen once. The sample consisted of sorted CD4+, CD8+, or CD8+CD57+ T cells (not recorded which) from PBMCs. The origin of the receptors is a human donor with aplastic anemia.

This clonotype was observed a few times. The chain is built from TRBV24-1 and TRBJ2-1; TRBD2 matches at 8 bases. Germline assignment: CDR1 KGHDR and CDR2 SFDVKD. The CDR3 runs 14 residues. The CDR3 region is CSSQRSGGRDEQFF. The CDR3, as DNA: TGTAGCTCCCAGAGAAGCGGGGGTAGGGATGAGCAGTTCTTC.

As regards this clonotype: It is likely a read error, because the conserved phenylalanine at the end of the CDR3 is missing. This chain joins TRBV7-2 and TRBJ2-5; a possible D gene is TRBD2 (7 bases). Trimming shortened V by 9 bases and J by 5 bases, and 13 bases separated the two germline ends. Germline V gene sequence: CDR1 SGHTA, CDR2 FQGNSA. The CDR3 runs to 12 residues. CDR3 region: CARRGARETQYL. CDR3 DNA sequence: TGTGCCAGACGGGGGGCTAGGGAGACCCAGTACTTG.

CDR3 amino acids: CASSLQADRGYTF. In nucleotides, the CDR3 is TGTGCCAGCAGCTTGCAGGCAGATCGGGGATACACCTTC. The V and J genes are TRBV7-2 and TRBJ1-2, with no clear D. Germline lookup yields CDR1 SGHTA and CDR2 FQGNSA. This CDR3 is 13 amino acids long. V lost 3 bases to trimming and J lost 11 bases, with 16 bases between them.

As for this clonotype: Because the CDR3 is missing its conserved closing phenylalanine or tryptophan, this is likely a read error. No DNA is shown, since the ends of the CDR3 on it are uncertain; the CDR3 is the one TCRdb lists. This rearrangement joins TRBV12-3 or TRBV12-4 to TRBJ1-2. The CDR3 region is 12 residues in length, termini included. The CDR3 protein is CASSLAVYRYTL.

On this clonotype: The conserved phenylalanine or tryptophan normally closing the CDR3 is absent here, so this likely arose from a read error. No DNA is shown, since the ends of the CDR3 on it are uncertain; the CDR3 is the one TCRdb lists. The chain carries TRBV7-8 and TRBJ2-5; TRBD1 is the table's D call, not checked against the DNA. CDR1 is SGHVS and CDR2 is FQNEAQ in the germline V gene. The CDR3 is 12 residues long, counting both termini. CDR3 residues: CASSLGGGTQSQ.

Regarding this clonotype: The germline gene is not matched at one end of the junction; a read error may be the cause. This chain connects TRBV7-8 to TRBJ2-7; tentatively, D is TRBD1 or TRBD2 (5 bases each). Germline CDR1 and CDR2: SGHVS and FQNEAQ. This CDR3 region has 15 residues. CDR3 residues: CASSVPGPLLYQQYF. CDR3 nucleotide sequence: TGTGCCAGCAGTGTGCCGGGGCCCCTACTCTACCAGCAGTACTTC.

Points on this clonotype: At one end the junction does not follow the germline gene, possibly because of a read error. J is TRBJ2-5 and V is TRBV7-6; the D gene is possibly TRBD2 (5 bases). Germline V gene sequence: CDR1 SGHVS, CDR2 FNYEAQ. The CDR3 runs 12 residues. CDR3 protein: CASSVGTGELYF. The CDR3 bases are TGTGCCAGCAGCGTCGGTACCGGGGAGCTGTACTTT. Using reference TRBV7-6 and TRBJ2-5 for the parts outside the CDR3, the full variable domain is GAGVSQSPRYKVTKRGQDVALRCDPISGHVSLYWYRQALGQGPEFLTYFNYEAQQDKSGLPNDRFSAERPEGSISTLTIQRTEQRDSAMYRCASSVGTGELYFGPGTRLLVL.

For this clonotype: Compared with germline, one end of the junction differs, possibly owing to a read error. The rearrangement links TRBV7-3 to TRBJ2-1, with D unclear. The germline gives CDR1 SGHTA, CDR2 FQGTGA. The CDR3 consists of 13 residues. In DNA, the CDR3 is TGCGCCAGCAGCCAAGCGTGTGGCTATGGGCCGTTCTTC. Translating gives CASSQACGYGPFF.

The V call is TRBV11-2, the J call TRBJ2-7; possibly TRBD1 for D (6 bases). Looked up from germline, CDR1 is SGHAT and CDR2 is FQNNGV. There are 16 residues in the CDR3. Trimming took off 1 base at V and 7 bases at J, with 20 bases between the two ends. In DNA, the CDR3 is TGTGCCAGCAGCTTAGTAGGTGTGGCAGGGGATAATGAGCAGTACTTC. The encoded protein is CASSLVGVAGDNEQYF.

The rearrangement links TRBV7-9 to TRBJ2-7, with 8 positions matching TRBD1. V lost 5 bases and J lost 3; bases outside the gene matches: 6. CDR3 length equals 14 residues. Germline CDR1 is SEHNR and CDR2 is FQNEAQ (reference sequence). The CDR3 region is CASSVGTGHYEQYF. The CDR3 DNA follows: TGTGCCAGCAGCGTCGGGACAGGACACTACGAGCAGTACTTC. The complete variable domain, with remaining parts taken from reference TRBV7-9 and TRBJ2-7, reads DTGVSQNPRHKITKRGQNVTFRCDPISEHNRLYWYRQTLGQGPEFLTYFQNEAQLEKSRLLSDRFSAERPKGSFSTLEIQRTEQGDSAMYLCASSVGTGHYEQYFGPGTRLTVT.

Here the CDR3 reads CASGEGGTDTQDVQFF. CDR3 in DNA: TGTGCCAGCGGGGAGGGGGGCACAGATACGCAGGATGTTCAGTTCTTC. The chain couples TRBV2 to TRBJ2-1, with TRBD2 as a possible D gene (7 bases). Germline assignment: CDR1 SNHLY and CDR2 FYNNEI. With 8 bases removed from V and 13 bases from J, the gap between germline ends came to 30 bases. This CDR3 has 16 amino acids.

This clonotype was recorded at least ten times. The V and J genes are TRBV2 and TRBJ2-5; D gene unclear. Germline V gene lookup returns CDR1 SNHLY and CDR2 FYNNEI. CDR3 length equals 12 residues. Trimming removed 7 bases at V and 4 bases at J, with 10 bases between. The CDR3 coding sequence is TGTGCCAGCAATTCAAAGGTAGAGACCCAGTACTTC. As protein: CASNSKVETQYF. Looking up the rest from reference TRBV2 and TRBJ2-5 gives the full variable domain: EPEVTQTPSHQVTQMGQEVILRCVPISNHLYFYWYRQILGQKVEFLVSFYNNEISEKSEIFDDQFSVERPDGSNFTLKIRSTKLEDSAMYFCASNSKVETQYFGPGTRLLVL.

This rearrangement joins TRBV7-2 to TRBJ2-3, with D perhaps TRBD2 (5 bases). This CDR3 has 14 residues. The V end lost 5 bases, the J end lost 15 bases, and 24 bases lay between the germline ends. Germline V gene sequence: CDR1 SGHTA, CDR2 FQGNSA. The chain's CDR3 is CASSPAAGSDTPYF. The DNA of the CDR3 is TGTGCCAGCAGCCCAGCGGCAGGTAGCGATACACCCTATTTT.

V is TRBV7-2 and J is TRBJ2-1; no firm D call. The CDR3 consists of 15 residues. Trimming shortened V by 5 bases and J by 16 bases, and 27 bases separated the two germline ends. Germline V gives CDR1 SGHTA, CDR2 FQGNSA. CDR3 residues: CASSAGSGSPLHYFF. The CDR3 DNA follows: TGTGCCAGCAGCGCAGGTTCTGGGTCACCCCTCCACTATTTCTTC.

This sequence joins TRBV7-2 and TRBJ2-7; 7 bases are shared with TRBD2. Germline CDR1 and CDR2: SGHTA and FQGNSA. This CDR3 is built from 14 residues. The chain's CDR3 is CASSLSGGRDTQYV. In DNA, the CDR3 is TGTGCCAGCAGCTTATCGGGAGGACGCGATACGCAGTATGTC.